This is a list of T cell receptor beta chains from one sample in a study of Ad26.COV2.S vaccination and SARS-CoV-2 variants. Assay used: immunoSEQ multiplex PCR; TCRdb lists only in-frame clones, some missing. The sample includes roughly 350,000 clones, around nine tenths of them seen just once. The material sequenced was peripheral blood, taken in a trial of Ad26.COV2.S vaccine versus placebo. The receptors shown here come from a person between 18 and 65 years old who received the Ad26.COV2.S COVID-19 vaccine or a placebo. The CDR3 runs from the conserved cysteine through the conserved F or W. The D gene is left open where the match is weak. Some rows mark clone size as missing; the rest say once, few, many or name a class of expanded clone.

D,size,J,V,CDR3,DNA
-,-,TRBJ1-4,TRBV2,CASSKQGLNEKLFF,TGTGCCAGCAGTAAACAGGGCCTTAATGAAAAACTGTTTTTT
-,-,TRBJ2-2,TRBV7-8,CASSLVLAPNTGELFF,TGTGCCAGCAGCTTAGTCTTGGCGCCGAACACCGGGGAGCTGTTTTTT
TRBD2,-,TRBJ2-3,TRBV5-1,CASSLEGLATDTQYF,TGCGCCAGCAGCTTGGAAGGACTAGCTACGGATACGCAGTATTTT
TRBD2,once,TRBJ2-7,TRBV10-2,CASSPGLIYEQYF,TGCGCCAGCAGTCCGGGACTAATTTACGAGCAGTACTTC
-,-,TRBJ2-7,TRBV5-1,CASSLDGGPYEQYF,TGCGCCAGCAGCTTGGACGGGGGCCCCTACGAGCAGTACTTC
TRBD2,-,TRBJ2-7,TRBV5-4,CASSLAGTRKPYEQYF,TGTGCCAGCAGCTTAGCCGGGACTAGAAAACCCTACGAGCAGTACTTC
-,-,TRBJ1-2,TRBV11-2,CASSLVHYGYTF,TGTGCCAGCAGCTTAGTCCACTATGGCTACACCTTC
-,-,TRBJ1-6,TRBV7-9,CASSPPGLINSPLHF,TGTGCCAGCAGCCCACCGGGACTGATAAATTCACCCCTCCACTTT
TRBD2,once,TRBJ2-7,TRBV11-3,CASSLGAGEEYEQYF,TGTGCCAGCAGCTTAGGGGCGGGAGAGGAGTACGAGCAGTACTTC
-,-,TRBJ1-1,TRBV5-1,CASSAGVRTEAFF,TGCGCCAGCAGTGCGGGGGTTCGGACTGAAGCTTTCTTT
TRBD1,-,TRBJ1-2,TRBV5-4,CASRAPGQGTVGYTF,TGTGCCAGCAGGGCGCCCGGACAGGGGACTGTTGGCTACACCTTC
-,-,TRBJ1-1,TRBV29-1,CSGLAGGGTEAFF,TGCAGCGGCCTAGCGGGGGGCGGCACTGAAGCTTTCTTT
-,-,TRBJ2-1,TRBV5-6,CASSLQAREQFF,TGTGCCAGCAGCTTGCAGGCCCGTGAGCAGTTCTTC
-,-,TRBJ2-7,TRBV23-1,CASSQSFAVYEQYF,TGCGCCAGCAGTCAATCGTTTGCAGTGTACGAGCAGTACTTC